The 25 T cell receptor beta chains below come from one sample, sequenced in a study of blood T cells in healthy people across ages. Then a second PCR, running about 6 to 12 cycles, was carried out with a sample-barcoded 5' primer and a J-beta primer mix. Each CDR3 protein is one row after TCRdb ran MiXCR on the 5' RACE reads. This sample has fewer than 700,000 distinct CDR3 sequences, with approximately 40% found just once. Sequencing was done on a sample of blood. These receptors originate from a man at least 80 years old in good health.

V and J are TRBV12-5 and TRBJ2-4; 8 bases map to TRBD2. The assigned J gene may be wrong: the sequence end matches TRBJ2-7 better. Looked up from germline, CDR1 is LGHNT and CDR2 is FRNRAP. There are 15 residues in the CDR3. DNA for the CDR3: TGTGCTAGATCCTCCCTGAGCGGGAGTTTGAACGAGCAGTACTTC. Protein sequence: CARSSLSGSLNEQYF.

This clonotype was picked up a small number of times. This chain links TRBV20-1 with TRBJ2-6, with a possible D match to TRBD2 (5 bases). The CDR3 is 18 amino acids. Trimming shortened V by 0 bases and J by 0 bases, and 15 bases separated the two germline ends. The germline gives CDR1 DFQATT, CDR2 SNEGSKA (reference sequence). The DNA of the CDR3 is TGCAGTGCTAGAGATCGCATCCGGGGAGCCTCTGGGGCCAACGTCCTGACTTTC. Its translation is CSARDRIRGASGANVLTF.

This rearrangement joins TRBV3-1 to TRBJ1-1, with a weak D call TRBD1 (6 bases). The germline gives CDR1 LGHDT, CDR2 YNNKEL (reference sequence). Trimming removed 8 bases at V and 0 bases at J, with 19 bases between. The length of the CDR3 is 16 residues. CDR3 loop: CASCHRVQSMNTEAFF. DNA for the CDR3: TGTGCCAGCTGTCACAGGGTTCAGTCGATGAACACTGAAGCTTTCTTT.

The gene calls are TRBV10-3 and TRBJ2-4; 15 bases map to TRBD2. This CDR3 is built from 19 residues. Per germline, CDR1 ENHRY and CDR2 SYGVKD. V lost 5 bases, J lost 1 base, and 9 bases stayed unmatched. The CDR3 nucleotides are TGTGCCATCAGTCCTGCTGTGGGGACTAGCGGGGGGGCCAAAAACATTCAGTACTTC. Translating it yields CAISPAVGTSGGAKNIQYF.

This clonotype was detected ten times or more. The chain employs TRBV20-1 and TRBJ2-4, with D uncertain. Germline-derived CDR1 and CDR2 are DFQATT and SNEGSKA (reference sequence). The CDR3 extends over 14 amino acids. Trimming left V 1 base short and J 0 bases short, with 7 bases between. CDR3 loop: CSARAGLAKNIQYF. CDR3 DNA sequence: TGCAGTGCTAGAGCAGGATTAGCCAAAAACATTCAGTACTTC.

The V call is TRBV20-1, the J call TRBJ2-7; TRBD2 matches at 13 bases. The ends lost 0 bases at V and 2 bases at J; junction bases unmatched: 4. Per the germline V gene, CDR1 is DFQATT and CDR2 is SNEGSKA (reference sequence). The CDR3 sequence is 16 residues long. The DNA for the CDR3 is TGCAGTGCTAGAGACGGGACTAGCGGGATTACCTACGAGCAGTACTTC. This translates into CSARDGTSGITYEQYF.

This clonotype was picked up many times. The gene calls are TRBV29-1 and TRBJ2-3; D gene uncertain. Trimming took off 0 bases at V and 1 base at J, with 11 bases between the two ends. Germline values: CDR1 SQVTM, CDR2 ANQGSEA. The CDR3 is 15 residues long. CDR3 in DNA: TGCAGCGTTGAAGATTCGTGGAGACGCACAGATACGCAGTATTTT. It yields the protein CSVEDSWRRTDTQYF.

This rearrangement joins TRBV6-2 or TRBV6-3 to TRBJ1-2, with TRBD1 matching over 8 bases. CDR3 length equals 16 residues. After removal of 6 bases from V and 5 bases from J, the junction contained 14 bases not matched to a gene. Germline V gene lookup returns CDR1 MNHEY and CDR2 SVGEGT. The CDR3 nucleotides are TGTGCCAGCAGACGCAACTCCGGGACAGGAAAATATGGCTACACCTTC. Translating gives CASRRNSGTGKYGYTF.

Written as DNA, the CDR3 is TGCGCCAGCAGCTTACCGACTAGCGGGGGGGCCTTAGATCGATGCGAGCAGTACTTC. Protein sequence: CASSLPTSGGALDRCEQYF. The V gene is TRBV5-1, the J gene TRBJ2-7; 14 bases are shared with TRBD2. CDR3 length: 19 amino acids. V trimming: 2 bases; J trimming: 6 bases; junction bases outside the gene matches: 16. The germline V gene has CDR1 SGHRS and CDR2 YFSETQ.

The chain couples TRBV28 to TRBJ1-6; the match to TRBD1 covers 7 bases. Germline assignment: CDR1 MDHEN and CDR2 SYDVKM. CDR3 length equals 15 residues. V lost 5 bases to trimming and J lost 7 bases; unmatched junction nucleotides: 8. This CDR3 reads CASSDPGTVNSPLHF. The CDR3, as DNA: TGTGCCAGCAGTGATCCGGGGACAGTAAATTCACCCCTCCACTTT.

The V and J genes are TRBV7-3 and TRBJ2-2, with D possibly matching TRBD2 (5 bases). CDR1 is SGHTA, CDR2 FQGTGA, per germline. The V and J ends lost 1 base and 6 bases respectively, with 15 bases between them. The CDR3 totals 16 residues. The DNA for the CDR3 is TGTGCCAGCAGCTTAAATTCCCCAGGACTCCCCGGGGAGCTGTTTTTT. This gives the protein CASSLNSPGLPGELFF.

This clonotype was picked up a small number of times. The chain combines TRBV6-5 with TRBJ1-1; 7 positions match TRBD1. Germline V CDR1 and CDR2: MNHEY, SVGAGI. The V gene end was trimmed by 2 bases and the J gene end by 3 bases; junction bases not matched to a gene: 0. The length of the CDR3 is 13 residues. The CDR3 coding sequence is TGTGCCAGCAGTTACGACAGGGACACTGAAGCTTTCTTT. Its protein is CASSYDRDTEAFF.

This clonotype was detected many times. The chain combines TRBV29-1 with TRBJ2-5; D uncertain. The V end was cut by 4 bases, the J end by 2 bases, with 8 bases between. Germline V gene lookup returns CDR1 SQVTM and CDR2 ANQGSEA. The CDR3 has 12 amino acids. The CDR3 is CSVGVNQETQYF. DNA of the CDR3: TGCAGCGTTGGCGTCAATCAAGAGACCCAGTACTTC.

V gene TRBV16 combines with J gene TRBJ2-1; D is unclear. Trimming shortened V by 1 base and J by 6 bases, and 10 bases separated the two germline ends. The CDR3 spans 14 residues. Germline CDR1 is KGHSY and CDR2 is FQNENV. The CDR3 sequence: CASSQWSNGNEQFF. CDR3 nucleotide sequence: TGTGCCAGCAGCCAATGGTCCAATGGCAATGAGCAGTTCTTC.

In its sample, this clonotype was seen once. This rearrangement joins TRBV30 to TRBJ2-2, with D perhaps being TRBD1 or TRBD2 (6 bases each). V gave up 8 bases and J gave up 1 base, with 17 bases separating them. This CDR3 has 15 residues. The V gene's germline CDR1 is GTSNPN and CDR2 SVGIG (reference sequence). The chain's CDR3 is CARTRDTMNTGELFF. The CDR3 nucleotides are TGTGCCCGTACGCGGGACACCATGAACACCGGGGAGCTGTTTTTT.

This chain links TRBV5-5 with TRBJ2-7; D might be TRBD1 (5 bases). The CDR3 consists of 12 residues. Germline CDR1 reads SGHKS; CDR2 reads YYEKEE (reference sequence). Trimming took 4 bases from V and 7 from J, leaving 12 bases between them. CDR3 in DNA: TGTGCCAGCAGCCTGACAGTAAATGAGCAGTACTTC. Residues: CASSLTVNEQYF.

The chain joins TRBV19 to TRBJ2-1, with TRBD1 as a possible D gene (6 bases). CDR3 length equals 14 residues. CDR1 LNHDA and CDR2 SQIVND come from the germline V gene (reference sequence). With 5 bases removed from V and 6 bases from J, the gap between germline ends came to 14 bases. In DNA form, the CDR3 reads TGTGCCAGTAGTCTTCGGACAGCGAGCAATGAGCAGTTCTTC. Its protein product is CASSLRTASNEQFF.

The table lists this clonotype with many counts. The J gene is TRBJ2-3, the V gene TRBV5-1; 7 bases map to TRBD2. Germline V CDR1 and CDR2: SGHRS, YFSETQ. V was pared by 3 bases and J by 0 bases, with 4 bases of the junction left unmatched. The CDR3 consists of 15 residues. CDR3 nucleotide sequence: TGCGCCAGCAGCTCAGCGGGGAGAAGCACAGATACGCAGTATTTT. This sequence encodes CASSSAGRSTDTQYF.

The chain employs TRBV29-1 and TRBJ2-7, with 12 bases aligning to TRBD2. Germline trimming cut 7 bases from V and 0 bases from J; bases unmatched to any gene: 4. The CDR3 has 14 residues. Germline values: CDR1 SQVTM, CDR2 ANQGSEA. The CDR3 reads CSAATSGSSYEQYF. The CDR3 DNA follows: TGCAGCGCGGCGACTAGCGGGAGCTCCTACGAGCAGTACTTC.

The chain carries TRBV28 and TRBJ1-5; tentative D call: TRBD1 (6 bases). The V and J ends lost 7 bases and 2 bases respectively, with 15 bases between them. The CDR3 has 15 residues. Germline CDR1 is MDHEN and CDR2 is SYDVKM. The CDR3 region is CASKHGQWGNQPQHF. In DNA form, the CDR3 reads TGTGCCAGCAAACACGGACAGTGGGGCAATCAGCCCCAGCATTTT.

The chain couples TRBV9 to TRBJ2-2, with D perhaps TRBD2 (6 bases). Germline assignment: CDR1 SGDLS and CDR2 YYNGEE. The V gene lost 3 bases and the J gene lost 2 bases, with 14 bases spanning the gap. The CDR3 runs to 16 residues. As DNA, the CDR3 is TGTGCCAGCAGCGGACGATCGGGACTCAACACCGGGGAGCTGTTTTTT. It codes for CASSGRSGLNTGELFF.

The chain couples TRBV6-5 to TRBJ2-3; 7 bases align to TRBD1. Germline CDR1 is MNHEY and CDR2 is SVGAGI. The V segment lost 4 bases and the J segment 1 base; nucleotides outside the gene matches: 8. This CDR3 is built from 16 residues. In nucleotides, the CDR3 is TGTGCCAGCAGTTCGCGAGGGGGCTCGGGCACAGATACGCAGTATTTT. It yields the protein CASSSRGGSGTDTQYF.

This clonotype was observed at least ten times. This rearrangement joins TRBV7-8 to TRBJ2-3; 16 nucleotides agree with TRBD2. The V gene end was trimmed by 4 bases and the J gene end by 0 bases; junction bases not matched to a gene: 4. CDR3 length equals 18 residues. CDR1 and CDR2 (germline): SGHVS, FQNEAQ. The CDR3 sequence is CASSSPGLAGGSTDTQYF. The CDR3 DNA sequence: TGTGCCAGCAGCTCTCCGGGACTAGCGGGAGGGAGCACAGATACGCAGTATTTT.

The rearrangement uses TRBV4-1 and TRBJ2-2, with TRBD1 as a possible D gene (5 bases). CDR1 and CDR2 (germline): MGHRA, YSYEKL. V lost 1 base, J lost 6 bases, and 15 bases lay in between. This CDR3 spans 16 amino acids. This chain's CDR3 is CASSQGRDSIPGELFF. The CDR3, as DNA: TGCGCCAGCAGCCAAGGGAGAGACAGCATCCCCGGGGAGCTGTTTTTT.

V and J are TRBV4-1 and TRBJ2-4; 11 positions match TRBD2. Germline assignment: CDR1 MGHRA and CDR2 YSYEKL. V was pared by 0 bases and J by 3 bases, with 7 bases of the junction left unmatched. The CDR3 covers 18 residues. CDR3: CASSQDFSGRAIKNIQYF. The CDR3 nucleotides read TGCGCCAGCAGCCAAGACTTTAGCGGGAGGGCCATCAAAAACATTCAGTACTTC.